These 27 T cell receptor beta chains were sequenced from one sample in a study of T-cell memory formation after mild COVID-19. One entry per CDR3 protein, called by TCRdb with MiXCR from the 5' RACE reads. The sample includes 410,000 or so distinct CDR3 sequences, about 25% of them seen just once. Sequenced sample: PBMCs or a T cell subset sorted from them (not recorded which). The receptors here all came from an adult woman who had mild COVID-19 (a few samples of this study predate the infection). Cell type and time point are not known.

This clonotype was counted once. The rearrangement uses TRBV7-9 and TRBJ1-2; 9 nucleotides align to TRBD1. Germline values: CDR1 SEHNR, CDR2 FQNEAQ (reference sequence). This CDR3 spans 15 amino acids. V shed 5 bases and J 2 bases; nucleotides not matched to a gene: 6. CDR3 residues: CASSAEGTGNYGYTF. DNA for the CDR3: TGTGCCAGCAGCGCGGAAGGGACAGGGAACTATGGCTACACCTTC.

This clonotype was picked up a small number of times. The chain is built from TRBV7-2 and TRBJ1-1; D remains ambiguous. V gave up 2 bases and J gave up 0 bases, with 10 bases separating them. The germline V gene encodes CDR1 SGHTA and CDR2 FQGNSA. The CDR3 is made up of 15 amino acids. CDR3 coding DNA: TGTGCCAGCAGCTTAATGGTGCAGGTGAACACTGAAGCTTTCTTT. Translation gives CASSLMVQVNTEAFF.

This clonotype was counted between two and nine times. This chain joins TRBV3-1 and TRBJ2-7, with 11 bases fitting TRBD2. Germline V CDR1 and CDR2: LGHDT, YNNKEL (reference sequence). This CDR3 comprises 14 residues. Losses at the gene ends were 1 base for V and 9 bases for J; bases not matched to a gene: 5. CDR3 in DNA: TGTGCCAGCAGCCAAGGTCTAGCGGGGGGCCGGCAGTACTTC. Its translation is CASSQGLAGGRQYF.

This sequence joins TRBV25-1 and TRBJ1-1; no clear D gene. Trimming took 4 bases from V and 6 from J, leaving 9 bases between them. CDR1 and CDR2 from the germline V gene are MGHDK and SYGVNS. The CDR3 is 12 residues long. CDR3 region: CASSVGSAEAFF. As DNA, the CDR3 is TGTGCCAGCAGTGTTGGGTCAGCTGAAGCTTTCTTT. Full variable domain (missing parts from reference TRBV25-1 and TRBJ1-1): EADIYQTPRYLVIGTGKKITLECSQTMGHDKMYWYQQDPGMELHLIHYSYGVNSTEKGDLSSESTVSRIRTEHFPLTLESARPSHTSQYLCASSVGSAEAFFGQGTRLTVV.

This clonotype was observed a handful of times. The rearrangement joins TRBV9 to TRBJ2-7; D call uncertain. This CDR3 comprises 14 residues. Germline CDR1 and CDR2: SGDLS and YYNGEE. V was pared by 4 bases and J by 4 bases, with 15 bases between. As DNA, the CDR3 is TGTGCCAGCAGCAAGAGACAAGAAGGGTACGAGCAGTACTTC. Translated: CASSKRQEGYEQYF.

In its sample, this clonotype was seen a few times. The chain recombines TRBV10-3 with TRBJ1-5, with D maybe TRBD1 (6 bases). Trimming left V 5 bases short and J 1 base short, with 9 bases between. CDR1 is ENHRY, CDR2 SYGVKD, per germline. The CDR3 is made up of 14 amino acids. CDR3 amino acids: CAISRTDSNQPQHF. The CDR3 region has the DNA TGTGCCATCAGTCGGACAGACAGCAATCAGCCCCAGCATTTT.

This clonotype has more than one count but fewer than ten. The gene calls are TRBV7-9 and TRBJ1-1; no clear D gene. The ends were cut back, 4 bases at V and 5 bases at J, with 11 bases in the middle. Germline CDR1 and CDR2: SEHNR and FQNEAQ (reference sequence). This CDR3 region has 13 residues. This chain's CDR3 is CASSSGEKTEAFF. DNA of the CDR3: TGTGCCAGCAGCTCCGGCGAGAAGACTGAAGCTTTCTTT.

The rearrangement uses TRBV2 and TRBJ1-2; 11 nucleotides align to TRBD1. The CDR3 is made up of 12 amino acids. V trimming: 5 bases; J trimming: 13 bases; junction bases outside the gene matches: 6. Germline CDR1 SNHLY, CDR2 FYNNEI. CDR3 in amino acids: CASSLDRGPCTF. In DNA form, the CDR3 reads TGTGCCAGCAGTTTGGACAGGGGGCCCTGCACCTTC.

This clonotype was observed a few times. The J gene is TRBJ2-3, the V gene TRBV15; no reliable D call. Per germline, CDR1 LNHNV and CDR2 YYDKDF (reference sequence). Trimming took off 1 base at V and 5 bases at J, with 16 bases between the two ends. CDR3 size: 16 residues. The CDR3 is CATSRGLGISVDTQYF. CDR3 nucleotides: TGTGCCACCAGCAGAGGTCTAGGAATTTCGGTAGATACGCAGTATTTT.

This chain links TRBV4-1 with TRBJ2-7; TRBD1 matches at 10 bases. The CDR3 runs to 16 residues. Trimming at V came to 3 bases and at J to 1 base, leaving 6 bases not matched to a gene. Germline CDR1 reads MGHRA; CDR2 reads YSYEKL. The CDR3 loop reads CASSQRDRGSSYEQYF. The DNA of the CDR3 is TGCGCCAGCAGCCAGAGGGACAGGGGAAGTTCCTACGAGCAGTACTTC.

The chain joins TRBV6-5 to TRBJ2-7; possibly TRBD1 for D (5 bases). Germline CDR1 and CDR2: MNHEY and SVGAGI. Deletions cut 4 bases from V and 0 bases from J, with 16 bases between. The CDR3 covers 16 residues. The chain's CDR3 is CASSSQGLLSSYEQYF. DNA of the CDR3: TGTGCCAGCAGTTCCCAGGGTTTACTTAGCTCCTACGAGCAGTACTTC.

In its sample, this clonotype was seen a few times. This sequence joins TRBV5-1 and TRBJ2-7; 9 nucleotides match TRBD1. V was clipped by 5 bases and J by 1 base; unmatched bases: 10. This CDR3 comprises 16 residues. Germline V gene lookup returns CDR1 SGHRS and CDR2 YFSETQ. CDR3 DNA sequence: TGCGCCAGCAGTCCACTGGGACAGGGACCTTCCTACGAGCAGTACTTC. Translating it yields CASSPLGQGPSYEQYF.

The rearrangement links TRBV15 to TRBJ2-3; D uncertain. The CDR3 is 15 amino acids. Trimming removed 2 bases from V and 4 bases from J, with 13 bases in between. Germline assignment: CDR1 LNHNV and CDR2 YYDKDF (reference sequence). The CDR3 nucleotides are TGTGCCACCAGCAGACCGGGTGCCCCCGCAGATACGCAGTATTTT. Translating gives CATSRPGAPADTQYF.

This clonotype came up a few times. J is TRBJ1-6 and V is TRBV9; D is undetermined. Germline values: CDR1 SGDLS, CDR2 YYNGEE. The CDR3 sequence is 18 residues long. Trimming took off 4 bases at V and 0 bases at J, with 17 bases between the two ends. Here the CDR3 DNA reads TGTGCCAGCAGCCCAGTAGATGACAATTACTCCTATAATTCACCCCTCCACTTT. Protein sequence: CASSPVDDNYSYNSPLHF.

This chain links TRBV5-5 with TRBJ2-7; D is undetermined. Germline lookup yields CDR1 SGHKS and CDR2 YYEKEE (reference sequence). Deletions cut 4 bases from V and 0 bases from J, with 17 bases between. The CDR3 sequence is 16 residues long. The CDR3 spells CASSPTVRSPSYEQYF. CDR3 bases: TGTGCCAGCAGCCCGACCGTCAGGTCCCCCTCCTACGAGCAGTACTTC.

This rearrangement joins TRBV5-1 to TRBJ2-7; unclear D gene. V lost 7 bases and J lost 0, with 11 bases in between. Germline CDR1 reads SGHRS; CDR2 reads YFSETQ. This CDR3 is built from 13 residues. The CDR3 coding sequence is TGCGCCAGCCGCTCTGCCGTCTCCTACGAGCAGTACTTC. It translates to CASRSAVSYEQYF.

The sample holds one count of this clonotype. The chain has TRBV9 and TRBJ1-1, with TRBD1 matching 7 bases. Germline V gives CDR1 SGDLS, CDR2 YYNGEE. The CDR3 is made up of 15 amino acids. Trimming took 2 bases from V and 0 from J; bases not matched to a gene: 4. This CDR3 reads CASSVGQEMNTEAFF. Here the CDR3 DNA reads TGTGCCAGCAGCGTTGGACAGGAGATGAACACTGAAGCTTTCTTT.

Written as DNA, the CDR3 is TGTGCCAGAGACCCCGGGACCGCATTTTTCACAGATACGCAGTATTTT. Translated: CARDPGTAFFTDTQYF. This rearrangement joins TRBV2 to TRBJ2-3, with D perhaps TRBD1 or TRBD2 (5 bases each). CDR1 and CDR2 from the germline V gene are SNHLY and FYNNEI. Trimming took 9 bases from V and 2 from J, leaving 21 bases between them. This CDR3 spans 16 amino acids. Variable domain in full (rest from reference TRBV2 and TRBJ2-3): EPEVTQTPSHQVTQMGQEVILRCVPISNHLYFYWYRQILGQKVEFLVSFYNNEISEKSEIFDDQFSVERPDGSNFTLKIRSTKLEDSAMYFCARDPGTAFFTDTQYFGPGTRLTVL.

The chain couples TRBV9 to TRBJ2-7; TRBD1 agrees at 9 bases. J lost 3 bases, V lost 5 bases, and 12 bases had no gene match. This CDR3 spans 16 amino acids. Germline V lookup: CDR1 SGDLS, CDR2 YYNGEE. DNA for the CDR3: TGTGCCAGCAGTCCTAGGGGGGACAGGGCGGACTACGAGCAGTACTTC. It specifies CASSPRGDRADYEQYF.

This clonotype was counted between two and nine times. This rearrangement joins TRBV11-3 to TRBJ2-1; possible D gene TRBD1, 8 bases. The V end was cut by 5 bases, the J end by 6 bases, with 17 bases between. CDR1 and CDR2 (germline): SGHNT, YENEEA. The CDR3 totals 15 residues. CDR3 sequence reads: CASSLATGGVNEQFF. DNA of the CDR3: TGTGCCAGCAGCCTGGCCACAGGGGGGGTCAATGAGCAGTTCTTC.

This clonotype has only a few counts. The chain is built from TRBV6-5 and TRBJ2-4, with 10 bases matching TRBD1. Looked up from germline, CDR1 is MNHEY and CDR2 is SVGAGI. The V and J ends lost 5 bases and 4 bases, in that order; junction bases with no gene match: 5. The CDR3 runs 15 residues. CDR3 residues: CASSRPGQGKNIQYF. As DNA, the CDR3 is TGTGCCAGCAGTCGGCCGGGACAGGGGAAAAACATTCAGTACTTC.

This rearrangement joins TRBV6-5 to TRBJ2-7; D unclear. This CDR3 region has 14 residues. Germline-derived CDR1 and CDR2 are MNHEY and SVGAGI. The V and J ends lost 3 bases and 0 bases respectively, with 9 bases between them. The CDR3 coding sequence is TGTGCCAGCAGTTATAAAAGGAGCTCCTACGAGCAGTACTTC. Translation: CASSYKRSSYEQYF.

The chain couples TRBV7-9 to TRBJ2-1; tentatively, D is TRBD2 (6 bases). The CDR3 is 12 amino acids. The germline V gene encodes CDR1 SEHNR and CDR2 FQNEAQ (reference sequence). Trimming stripped 6 bases from V and 8 bases from J, with 11 bases between. CDR3 DNA sequence: TGTGCCAGCAGAGGACCGGGGGATGAGCAGTTCTTC. It is translated as CASRGPGDEQFF.

There are a few counts of this clonotype. The chain combines TRBV2 with TRBJ1-2, with a possible D match to TRBD1 (5 bases). V was trimmed by 4 bases and J by 8 bases, leaving 11 bases between them. Per germline, CDR1 SNHLY and CDR2 FYNNEI. The CDR3 has 12 residues. The CDR3: CASSAGNGGYTF. CDR3 coding DNA: TGTGCCAGCAGTGCAGGGAACGGCGGCTACACCTTC.

Ten or more counts support this clonotype. The V and J genes are TRBV12-3 or TRBV12-4 and TRBJ2-5; 14 positions agree with TRBD2. Unmatched junction bases numbered 8, after V lost 6 bases and J lost 5 bases. The CDR3 runs 16 residues. In DNA, the CDR3 is TGTGCCAGCAGCCTAGTCGGGACTAGCGGGGGTGAGACCCAGTACTTC. It specifies CASSLVGTSGGETQYF.

V gene TRBV5-6 combines with J gene TRBJ2-7; TRBD1 aligns across 7 bases. With V trimmed by 4 bases and J by 3 bases, 10 bases remained unmatched. CDR3 length: 15 amino acids. Per the germline V gene, CDR1 is SGHDT and CDR2 is YYEEEE. Here the CDR3 DNA reads TGTGCCAGCAGCCGATCCGGGGACAGCCACTACGAGCAGTACTTC. Its protein product is CASSRSGDSHYEQYF. Drawing the rest from reference TRBV5-6 and TRBJ2-7, the complete variable domain is DAGVTQSPTHLIKTRGQQVTLRCSPKSGHDTVSWYQQALGQGPQFIFQYYEEEERQRGNFPDRFSGHQFPNYSSELNVNALLLGDSALYLCASSRSGDSHYEQYFGPGTRLTVT.

This clonotype was observed a few times. The chain has TRBV20-1 and TRBJ2-7; no firm D call. Trimming left V 2 bases short and J 5 bases short, with 16 bases between. The CDR3 extends over 14 amino acids. The germline V gene has CDR1 DFQATT and CDR2 SNEGSKA (reference sequence). The CDR3 nucleotides are TGCAGTGCTAGACCTGGTAGTCTTACCCACGAGCAGTACTTC. Translating it yields CSARPGSLTHEQYF.